A selection of T cell receptor beta chains follows, all from one sample in a study of control samples from healthy donors and cancer patients. TCRdb keeps only in-frame clones here, not all; method: immunoSEQ multiplex PCR. The table has about 180,000 clones, around 90% seen once. The sample comprised blood. These receptors were obtained from a woman in her 50s in good health. Each CDR3 is given with its conserved first and last residue. A D gene is named only where the DNA matches it firmly. The size of a clone is reported for some rows only, either as once, few or many, or as a class for expanded clones.

V gene	D gene	J gene	clone size	CDR3 length	CDR3 DNA	CDR3 protein
TRBV9	-	TRBJ1-1	-	14	TGTGCCAGCAGCGTAGGGGGTCTAATGGGTGAAGCTTTCTTT	CASSVGGLMGEAFF
TRBV19	TRBD1	TRBJ1-2	-	16	TGTGCCACGCACCGAGGGACAGGGACAGCTAACTATGGCTACACCTTC	CATHRGTGTANYGYTF
TRBV10-2	TRBD1	TRBJ1-5	-	17	TGCGCCAGCAGTGAAATCGACAGGGGATGGAGCAATCAGCCCCAGCATTTT	CASSEIDRGWSNQPQHF
TRBV9	-	TRBJ1-2	once	12	TGTGCCAGCAGCATTGTAGAGGGAGGCTACACCTTC	CASSIVEGGYTF
TRBV5-8	-	TRBJ1-2	-	12	TGTGCCAGCAGCCGAGCTAACTATGGCTACACCTTC	CASSRANYGYTF
TRBV9	-	TRBJ1-6	-	14	TGTGCCAGCAGCGTGAGACAGAATAATTCACCCCTCCACTTT	CASSVRQNNSPLHF
TRBV2	-	TRBJ2-7	-	15	TGTGCCAGCAGTGAAGCTTCGCGCCAAAAATACGAGCAGTACTTC	CASSEASRQKYEQYF
TRBV5-1	TRBD1	TRBJ2-3	-	15	TGCGCCAGCAGCCTCCGACAGGGGAGGACAGATACGCAGTATTTT	CASSLRQGRTDTQYF
TRBV19	-	TRBJ2-7	-	14	TGTGCCAGTAGTATGGGCAGTTTAAGAGGCGAGCAGTACTTC	CASSMGSLRGEQYF
TRBV5-5	TRBD1	TRBJ1-6	-	16	TGTGCCAGCAGCTTTGGGACAGGGGGAAATAATTCACCCCTCCACTTT	CASSFGTGGNNSPLHF
TRBV28	-	TRBJ1-6	-	12	TGTGCCAGCACCAGACCAGGTTCACCCCTCCACTTT	CASTRPGSPLHF
TRBV20-1	-	TRBJ2-1	-	11	TGCAGTGCTAGATATGACAATGAGCAGTTCTTC	CSARYDNEQFF
TRBV6-4	-	TRBJ1-1	once	18	TGTGCCAGCAGTGACTCGATGGGGGGCGTGGGCCTCGTAATTAAAGCTTTCTTT	CASSDSMGGVGLVIKAFF
TRBV4-2	TRBD2	TRBJ2-3	-	17	TGTGCCAGCAGCCAAAAGGGACTAGCGGGAGGGCAAGATACGCAGTATTTT	CASSQKGLAGGQDTQYF
TRBV20-1	-	TRBJ1-2	-	10	TGCAGTGCTAGCAACGCTGGCTACACCTTC	CSASNAGYTF
TRBV11-2	-	TRBJ2-1	-	17	TGTGCCAGCAGCTATAGTGCGCGTGCAGGGTGGGGCAATGAGCAGTTCTTC	CASSYSARAGWGNEQFF
TRBV5-1	-	TRBJ2-7	-	13	TGCGCCAGCAGCTTTATTGGGGACTACGAGCAGTACTTC	CASSFIGDYEQYF
TRBV5-1	TRBD1	TRBJ2-4	-	16	TGCGCCAGCAGCCTAGGACAGGGGACGGCCAAAAACATTCAGTACTTC	CASSLGQGTAKNIQYF
TRBV24-1	-	TRBJ2-2	-	15	TGTGCCACCAGTGACAATATAAGACGTACCGGGGAGCTGTTTTTT	CATSDNIRRTGELFF
TRBV19	-	TRBJ2-5	-	12	TGTGCCAGTAGTATAGATAGGGAGACCCAGTACTTC	CASSIDRETQYF
TRBV7-2	-	TRBJ2-7	-	15	TGTGCCAGCAGCCCCTTCCAGGGGGGGAGAGACGAGCAGTACTTC	CASSPFQGGRDEQYF
TRBV7-9	-	TRBJ1-6	-	16	TGTGCCAGCAGCTTAGCCCCAGGGACCCATCATTCACCCCTCCACTTT	CASSLAPGTHHSPLHF
TRBV18	-	TRBJ2-2	-	18	TGTGCCAGCTCACCACGCCCGGTGGGGGGCTGGAACACCGGGGAGCTGTTTTTT	CASSPRPVGGWNTGELFF
TRBV19	-	TRBJ1-2	once	16	TGTGCCAGTAGTATGAGGGCTCGGGGGTTTGATGATGGCTACACCTTC	CASSMRARGFDDGYTF
TRBV5-1	-	TRBJ2-2	-	13	TGCGCCAGCAGCTTGGACCGCACCGGGGAGCTGTTTTTT	CASSLDRTGELFF
TRBV5-8	TRBD1	TRBJ2-4	-	14	TGTGCCAGCAGCCACGGACAGGGTGGAGACATTCAGTACTTC	CASSHGQGGDIQYF